This T cell receptor (beta chain) was observed in a study of PD-1 blockade in classical Hodgkin lymphoma. CDR1 and CDR2 from the germline V gene are MGHRA and YSYEKL. This CDR3 has 17 amino acids. Trimming removed 0 bases at V and 1 base at J, with 14 bases between. The sample's time point: cycle 4 day 1 (C4D1), after less than 7 weeks of nivolumab. Each of the patients experienced relapse following autologous stem cell transplantation, and their brentuximab vedotin exposure differed. Starting with thawed PBMCs, CD4+ T cells were purified by magnetic negative selection. Using immunoSEQ multiplex PCR, the repertoire was profiled, and TCRdb retains in-frame clones only, with some absent. The sample yields some 11,000 clones, roughly four fifths seen once.

The sample consisted of CD4+ T cells from blood, taken before the fourth cycle of nivolumab. The genes are TRBV4-1 and TRBJ2-3, with D possibly TRBD2 on 5 matching bases. The TCR was taken from a human donor with classical Hodgkin lymphoma. CDR3 nucleotide sequence: TGCGCCAGCAGCCAAGAGGGGAGTCTAGCTGGCACAGATACGCAGTATTTT. Its translation: CASSQEGSLAGTDTQYF.